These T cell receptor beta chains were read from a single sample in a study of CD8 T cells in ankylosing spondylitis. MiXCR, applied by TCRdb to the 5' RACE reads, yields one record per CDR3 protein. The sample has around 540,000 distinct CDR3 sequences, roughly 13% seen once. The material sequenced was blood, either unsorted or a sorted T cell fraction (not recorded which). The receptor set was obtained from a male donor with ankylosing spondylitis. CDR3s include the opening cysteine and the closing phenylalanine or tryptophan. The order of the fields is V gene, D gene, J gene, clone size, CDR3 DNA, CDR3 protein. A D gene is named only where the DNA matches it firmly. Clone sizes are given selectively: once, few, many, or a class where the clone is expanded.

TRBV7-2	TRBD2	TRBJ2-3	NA	TGTGCCAGCAGCGCCCCCACTAGCGGGGGCACAGATACGCAGTATTTT	CASSAPTSGGTDTQYF
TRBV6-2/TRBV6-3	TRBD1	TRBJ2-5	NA	TGTGCCAGCAGTTACTCGACAGGGGCAGAGACCCAGTACTTC	CASSYSTGAETQYF
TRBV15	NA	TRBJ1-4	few	TGTGCCACCAGCGGACGGCGGCGGGCTGAAAAACTGTTTTTT	CATSGRRRAEKLFF
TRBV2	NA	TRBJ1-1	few	TGTGCCAGCAGTGACTCAGGGGAGCGTCAAGCTTTCTTT	CASSDSGERQAFF
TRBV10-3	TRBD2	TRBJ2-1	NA	TGTGCCATCACCGTAGGGACTAGCGGCTTGAATGAGCAGTTCTTC	CAITVGTSGLNEQFF
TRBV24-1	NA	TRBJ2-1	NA	TGTGCCACCGCTGAGGCCTACAATGAGCAGTTCTTC	CATAEAYNEQFF
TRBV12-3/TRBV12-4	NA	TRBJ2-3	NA	TGTGCCAGCTCCCGCGGAGCGGGTTGGACAGATACGCAGTATTTT	CASSRGAGWTDTQYF
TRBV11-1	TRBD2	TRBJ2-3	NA	TGTGCCAGCAGCTTAGCACCAGGGAAGCGGGAGGACACAGATACGCAGTATTTT	CASSLAPGKREDTDTQYF
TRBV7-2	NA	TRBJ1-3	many	TGTGCCAGCAGCCCCAGGGGTGGAGCTGGAAACACCATATATTTT	CASSPRGGAGNTIYF
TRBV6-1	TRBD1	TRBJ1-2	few	TGTGCCAGCACTAAGGGGGCAGACGTCCCTTATGGCTACACCTTC	CASTKGADVPYGYTF
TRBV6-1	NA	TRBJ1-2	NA	TGTGCCAGCAGTGATCACGACTATGGCTACACCTTC	CASSDHDYGYTF
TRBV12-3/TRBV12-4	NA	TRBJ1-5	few	TGTGCCAGCATGCGGTGGGGTAGCAATCAGCCCCAGCATTTT	CASMRWGSNQPQHF
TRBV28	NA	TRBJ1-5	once	TGTGCCAGCAGTCGAATCCCTCCACAGGCTCTCGGACCCCAGCATTTT	CASSRIPPQALGPQHF
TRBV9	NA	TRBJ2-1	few	TGTGCCAGCAGCCCATGGACCTCGCGGTACAATGAGCAGTTCTTC	CASSPWTSRYNEQFF
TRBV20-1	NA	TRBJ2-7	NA	TGCAGTGCTAGAGACCCGGTTGGCTACTCCTACGAGCAGTACTTC	CSARDPVGYSYEQYF
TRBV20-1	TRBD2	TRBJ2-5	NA	TGCAGTGCTAGTGCTCTAGCGGGGCACCAAGAGACCCAGTACTTC	CSASALAGHQETQYF
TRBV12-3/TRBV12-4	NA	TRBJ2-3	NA	TGTGCCACCTCTAGGGGGGGGGGTGGCACAGATACGCAGTATTTT	CATSRGGGGTDTQYF
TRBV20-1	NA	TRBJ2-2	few	TGCAGTGCTAGAGGGAGTTATCTGTTGACCGGGGAGCTGTTTTTT	CSARGSYLLTGELFF
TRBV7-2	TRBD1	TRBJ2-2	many	TGTGCCAGCAGCTCCCGACAGGGAAGCACCGGGGAGCTGTTTTTT	CASSSRQGSTGELFF
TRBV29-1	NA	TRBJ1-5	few	TGCAGCGTTGTCCAGACCCCGAATCACCCCCAGCATTTT	CSVVQTPNHPQHF
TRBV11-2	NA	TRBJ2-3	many	TGTGCCAGCAGCTTGCTGAAAGGGAGGACTAGCACAGATACGCAGTATTTT	CASSLLKGRTSTDTQYF
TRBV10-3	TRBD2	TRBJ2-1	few	TGTGCCATCAGTGAGCGGAGCGGGGGAGAGTCCTACAATGAGCAGTTCTTC	CAISERSGGESYNEQFF
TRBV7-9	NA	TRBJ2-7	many	TGTGCCAGCAGCTCACTATACCGGGCACACGAGCAGTACTTC	CASSSLYRAHEQYF
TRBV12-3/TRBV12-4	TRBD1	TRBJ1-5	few	TGTGCCAGCAGAGACAGGGGGCTTCAGCCCCAGCATTTT	CASRDRGLQPQHF
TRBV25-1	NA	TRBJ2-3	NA	TGTGCCAGCAGTGAATACGGCACAGATACGCAGTATTTT	CASSEYGTDTQYF
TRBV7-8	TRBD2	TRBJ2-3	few	TGTGCCAGCAGCCAGCGGGGAGGGCCACCAGATACGCAGTATTTT	CASSQRGGPPDTQYF
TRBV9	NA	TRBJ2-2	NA	TGTGCCAGCAGCGTATCCCCCACCGGGGAGCTGTTTTTT	CASSVSPTGELFF
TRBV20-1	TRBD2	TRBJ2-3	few	TGCAGTGCTAGGCTTCTAGCGGGTTCTAGCACAGATACGCAGTATTTT	CSARLLAGSSTDTQYF
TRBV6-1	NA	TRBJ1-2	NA	TGTGCCAGCAGATCTGGGGGCGCTAACTATGGCTACACCTTC	CASRSGGANYGYTF
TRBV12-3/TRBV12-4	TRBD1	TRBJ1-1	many	TGTGCCAGCAGTCCTTCGGGACAGGGGTGGAACGCTGAAGCTTTCTTT	CASSPSGQGWNAEAFF
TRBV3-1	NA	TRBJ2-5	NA	TGTGCCAGCAGCCAAGATCCCTCAGGAAAACAAGAGACCCAGTACTTC	CASSQDPSGKQETQYF
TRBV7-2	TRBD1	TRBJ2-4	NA	TGTGCCAGCAGCTATCAACAGGGGTCGGGAAACATTCAGTACTTC	CASSYQQGSGNIQYF
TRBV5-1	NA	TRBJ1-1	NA	TGCGCCAGCAGCTTGGCGGAACATATCGCTGAAGCTTTCTTT	CASSLAEHIAEAFF
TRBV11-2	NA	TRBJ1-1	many	TGTGCCAGCAGCTCGTTAGGGCCGCAGACTTACACTGAAGCTTTCTTT	CASSSLGPQTYTEAFF
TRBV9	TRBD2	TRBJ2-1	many	TGTGCCAGCAGCGTAAGTACTAGCGGGAATTCCAATGAGCAGTTCTTC	CASSVSTSGNSNEQFF
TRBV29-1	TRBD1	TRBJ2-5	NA	TGCAGCGTCCCCGGGACAGGGGGCGGAGAGACCCAGTACTTC	CSVPGTGGGETQYF
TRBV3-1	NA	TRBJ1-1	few	TGTGCCAGCAGCCATGGGAACCGAAATACTGAAGCTTTCTTT	CASSHGNRNTEAFF
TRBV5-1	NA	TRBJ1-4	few	TGCGCCAGCAGCGTGACACCCACAGGCGCTAATGAAAAACTGTTTTTT	CASSVTPTGANEKLFF
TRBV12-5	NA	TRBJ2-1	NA	TGTGCTAGTGGTCCGGAGGCTATCGACAATGAGCAGTTCTTC	CASGPEAIDNEQFF
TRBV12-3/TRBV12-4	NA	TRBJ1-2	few	TGTGCCAGCAGTTTTTACCAGGTCGGGGGCGGCTATGGCTACACCTTC	CASSFYQVGGGYGYTF
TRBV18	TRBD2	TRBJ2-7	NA	TGTGCCAGCTCAGAACCCCGGGGACTAGCCTACGAGCAGTACTTC	CASSEPRGLAYEQYF
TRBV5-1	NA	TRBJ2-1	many	TGCGCCAGCAGCTTGGAACAGATCTACAATGAGCAGTTCTTC	CASSLEQIYNEQFF
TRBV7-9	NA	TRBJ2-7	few	TGTGCCAGCAGCTCCCGCCTCGGGACTCACGAGCAGTACTTC	CASSSRLGTHEQYF
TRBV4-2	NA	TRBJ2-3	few	TGTGCCAGCAGCCAAGAAGGCGGTAGCACAGATACGCAGTATTTT	CASSQEGGSTDTQYF
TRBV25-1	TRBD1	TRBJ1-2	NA	TGTGCCAGCAGTGCGTCCGGGACAGCAGAATCGGGAGGCTACACCTTC	CASSASGTAESGGYTF
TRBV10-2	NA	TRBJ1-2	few	TGCGCCAGCAGTGAGCTCTGGAGTTATGGCTACACCTTC	CASSELWSYGYTF
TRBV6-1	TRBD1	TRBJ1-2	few	TGTGCCAGCAGTGCTGCAGGGGGAGGCTATGGCTACACCTTC	CASSAAGGGYGYTF
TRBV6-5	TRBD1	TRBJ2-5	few	TGTGCCAGCAGTTACAGGGCAGGGGGCAGGGAGACCCAGTACTTC	CASSYRAGGRETQYF
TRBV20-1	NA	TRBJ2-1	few	TGCAGTGCCCTCGTAGTAGGTGAGCAGTTCTTC	CSALVVGEQFF
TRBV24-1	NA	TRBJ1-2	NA	TGTGCCACCAGTGGCCTTTCGGGACACATGGAAGGCTACACCTTC	CATSGLSGHMEGYTF
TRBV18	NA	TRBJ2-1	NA	TGTGCCAGCTCATTCGGACAAGACGAGCAGTTCTTC	CASSFGQDEQFF
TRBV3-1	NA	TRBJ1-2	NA	TGTGCCAGCAGCCAAGAACCCCAGGTGCATGGCTACACCTTC	CASSQEPQVHGYTF
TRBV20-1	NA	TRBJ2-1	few	TGCAGTGCGTGGGGGGCGGGTGACAATGAGCAGTTCTTC	CSAWGAGDNEQFF
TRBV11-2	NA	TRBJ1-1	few	TGTGCCAGCAGCTTAGGCAAGGGGCTGGGGACTGAAGCTTTCTTT	CASSLGKGLGTEAFF
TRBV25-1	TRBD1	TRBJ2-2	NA	TGTGCCAGCAGTGGTCAGACAGGGGGCTTTGTCGGGGAGCTGTTTTTT	CASSGQTGGFVGELFF
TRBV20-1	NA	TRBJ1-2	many	TGCAGTGCTAGAGTTCACGAGGGCTACACCTTC	CSARVHEGYTF
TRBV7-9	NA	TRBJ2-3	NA	TGTGCCAGCAGCTTAGCGGGCGGAGGCTATACGCAGTATTTT	CASSLAGGGYTQYF
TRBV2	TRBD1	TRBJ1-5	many	TGTGCCAGCAGTGGACCGGGACAGATGAATCAGCCCCAGCATTTT	CASSGPGQMNQPQHF
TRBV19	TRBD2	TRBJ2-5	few	TGTGCCAGTAGTAGAACCAGCGGGAGAGAAGAGACCCAGTACTTC	CASSRTSGREETQYF
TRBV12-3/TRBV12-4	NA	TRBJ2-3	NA	TGTGCCAGCAACGGCGAAGAAGAAACAGATACGCAGTATTTT	CASNGEEETDTQYF